This T cell receptor (beta chain) was recovered during a study of patients and donors after allogeneic stem cell transplantation. CDR1 and CDR2 (germline): SGHVS, FQNEAQ. Losses at the gene ends were 5 bases for V and 2 bases for J; bases not matched to a gene: 8. This CDR3 is 16 amino acids long. This clonotype was seen more than once but under ten times. One entry per CDR3 protein results from TCRdb running MiXCR on the RT-PCR reads. The table shows about 200,000 distinct CDR3 sequences, with less than 50% occurring only once. The sequenced sample consisted of blood, either unsorted or a sorted T cell fraction (not recorded which). The chain combines TRBV7-8 with TRBJ1-5; 8 bases are shared with TRBD1. The sequence was obtained from a human donor who was either an allogeneic HSCT recipient or a stem cell or donor lymphocyte infusion donor (not recorded which). It is not recorded whose cells these are; they may come from a transplant donor. CDR3 sequence reads: CASSPRQGLGNQPQHF. In DNA, the CDR3 is TGTGCCAGCAGCCCTCGACAGGGGTTGGGCAATCAGCCCCAGCATTTT.